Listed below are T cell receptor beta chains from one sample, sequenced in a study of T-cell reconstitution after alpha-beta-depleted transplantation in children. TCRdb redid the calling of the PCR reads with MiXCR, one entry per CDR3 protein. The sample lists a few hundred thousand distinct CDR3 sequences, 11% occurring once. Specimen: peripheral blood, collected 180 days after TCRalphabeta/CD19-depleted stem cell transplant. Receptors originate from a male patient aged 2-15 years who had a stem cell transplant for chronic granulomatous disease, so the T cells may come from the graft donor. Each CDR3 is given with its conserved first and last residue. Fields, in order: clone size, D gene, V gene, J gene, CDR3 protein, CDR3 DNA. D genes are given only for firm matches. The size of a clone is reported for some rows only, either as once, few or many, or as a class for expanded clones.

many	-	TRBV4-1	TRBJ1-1	CASSQATGINTEAFF	TGCGCCAGCAGCCAGGCTACAGGGATTAATACTGAAGCTTTCTTT
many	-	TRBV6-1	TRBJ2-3	CASSPGGLGTDTQYF	TGTGCCAGCAGCCCAGGGGGACTAGGCACAGATACGCAGTATTTT
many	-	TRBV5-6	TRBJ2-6	CASSLMGGLWSSGANVLTF	TGTGCCAGCAGCTTGATGGGGGGACTTTGGTCCTCTGGGGCCAACGTCCTGACTTTC
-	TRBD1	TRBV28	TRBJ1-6	CASSKTGGINSPLHF	TGTGCCAGCAGTAAGACAGGGGGAATTAATTCACCCCTCCACTTT
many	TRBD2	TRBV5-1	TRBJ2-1	CASSLTSKLAGGKENRIFDEQFF	TGCGCCAGCAGCTTGACTTCGAAGCTAGCGGGAGGTAAGGAGAACCGAATCTTCGATGAGCAGTTCTTC
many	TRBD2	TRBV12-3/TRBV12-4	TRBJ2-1	CASSSTTRGLAQKLYNEQFF	TGTGCCAGCAGTTCGACCACGAGGGGACTAGCCCAAAAACTATACAATGAGCAGTTCTTC
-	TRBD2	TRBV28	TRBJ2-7	CASTLRSGGGTRQYF	TGTGCCAGCACTTTACGGTCTGGGGGGGGGACGAGGCAGTACTTC
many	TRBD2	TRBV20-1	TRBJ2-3	CSAKDSRGTDTQYF	TGCAGTGCTAAAGATTCGCGGGGGACAGATACGCAGTATTTT
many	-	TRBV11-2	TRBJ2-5	CASSALGLETQYF	TGTGCCAGCAGCGCTCTGGGTTTAGAGACCCAGTACTTC
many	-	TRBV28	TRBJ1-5	CASSLPGYQPQHF	TGTGCCAGCAGCCTACCGGGCTATCAGCCCCAGCATTTT
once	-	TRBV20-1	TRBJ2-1	CSARGHLDEQFF	TGCAGTGCTAGAGGGCACCTGGATGAGCAGTTCTTC
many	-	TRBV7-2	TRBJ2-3	CASNRQGTDTQYF	TGTGCCAGCAACCGACAGGGCACAGATACGCAGTATTTT
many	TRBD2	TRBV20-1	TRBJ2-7	CSASLAGGLYEQYF	TGCAGTGCTAGCCTAGCGGGGGGTCTCTACGAGCAGTACTTC
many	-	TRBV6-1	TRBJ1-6	CASSLFFRDDNSPLHF	TGTGCCAGCAGTCTCTTCTTCAGGGATGATAATTCACCCCTCCACTTT
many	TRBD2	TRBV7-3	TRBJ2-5	CASSRSGGASSETQYF	TGTGCCAGCAGCCGAAGCGGGGGGGCGTCGTCCGAGACCCAGTACTTC
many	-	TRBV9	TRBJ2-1	CASSVGTYNEQFF	TGTGCCAGCAGTGTAGGGACCTACAATGAGCAGTTCTTC
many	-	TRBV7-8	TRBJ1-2	CASSYYGTGDYGYTF	TGTGCCAGCAGCTATTACGGCACGGGTGACTATGGCTACACCTTC
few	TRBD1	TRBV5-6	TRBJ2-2	CASSSLGGQGWTGELFF	TGTGCCAGCAGCTCGTTGGGGGGACAGGGATGGACCGGGGAGCTGTTTTTT
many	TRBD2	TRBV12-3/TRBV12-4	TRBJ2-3	CASSPSGSLADTQYF	TGTGCCAGCAGCCCTAGCGGGAGTCTAGCAGATACGCAGTATTTT
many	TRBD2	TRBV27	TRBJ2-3	CAIRAGGRADTQYF	TGTGCCATCAGAGCGGGAGGAAGGGCAGATACGCAGTATTTT
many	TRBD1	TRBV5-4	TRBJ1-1	CASSLIQGAITEAFF	TGTGCCAGCAGCTTGATTCAGGGGGCGATCACTGAAGCTTTCTTT
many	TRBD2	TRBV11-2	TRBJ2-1	CASSASGGRDYNEQFF	TGTGCCAGCAGCGCAAGTGGGGGGAGGGATTACAATGAGCAGTTCTTC